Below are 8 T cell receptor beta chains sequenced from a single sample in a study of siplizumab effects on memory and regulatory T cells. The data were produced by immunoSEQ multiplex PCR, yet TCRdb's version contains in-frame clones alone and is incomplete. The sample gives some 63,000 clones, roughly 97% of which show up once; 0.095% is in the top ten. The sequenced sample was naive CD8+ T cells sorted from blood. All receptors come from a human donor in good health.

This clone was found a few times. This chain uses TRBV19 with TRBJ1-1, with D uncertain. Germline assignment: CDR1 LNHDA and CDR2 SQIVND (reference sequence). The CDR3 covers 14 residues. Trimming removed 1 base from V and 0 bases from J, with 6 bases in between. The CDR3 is CASSIAGMNTEAFF. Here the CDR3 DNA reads TGTGCCAGTAGTATAGCGGGCATGAACACTGAAGCTTTCTTT. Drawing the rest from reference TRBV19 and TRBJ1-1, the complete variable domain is DGGITQSPKYLFRKEGQNVTLSCEQNLNHDAMYWYRQDPGQGLRLIYYSQIVNDFQKGDIAEGYSVSREKKESFPLTVTSAQKNPTAFYLCASSIAGMNTEAFFGQGTRLTVV.

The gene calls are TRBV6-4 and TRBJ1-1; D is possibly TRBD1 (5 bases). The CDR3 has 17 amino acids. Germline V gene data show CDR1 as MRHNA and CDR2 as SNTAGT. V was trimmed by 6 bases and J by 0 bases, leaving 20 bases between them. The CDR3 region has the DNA TGTGCCAGCAGAACTACGGGGGATCCGCTGATGAACACTGAAGCTTTCTTT. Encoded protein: CASRTTGDPLMNTEAFF.

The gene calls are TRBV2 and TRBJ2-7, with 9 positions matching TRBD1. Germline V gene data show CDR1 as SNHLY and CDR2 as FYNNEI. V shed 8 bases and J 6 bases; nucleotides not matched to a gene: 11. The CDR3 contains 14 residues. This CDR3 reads CASLVQGAAGEQYF. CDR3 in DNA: TGTGCCAGCTTAGTACAGGGGGCCGCCGGCGAGCAGTACTTC. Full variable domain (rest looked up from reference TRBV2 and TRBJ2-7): EPEVTQTPSHQVTQMGQEVILRCVPISNHLYFYWYRQILGQKVEFLVSFYNNEISEKSEIFDDQFSVERPDGSNFTLKIRSTKLEDSAMYFCASLVQGAAGEQYFGPGTRLTVT.

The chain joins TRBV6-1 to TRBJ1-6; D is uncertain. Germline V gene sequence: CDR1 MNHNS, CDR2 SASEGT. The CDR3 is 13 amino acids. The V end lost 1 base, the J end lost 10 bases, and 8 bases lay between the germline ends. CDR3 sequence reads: CASSEEVGSPLHF. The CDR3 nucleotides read TGTGCCAGCAGTGAAGAGGTGGGGTCACCCCTCCACTTT.

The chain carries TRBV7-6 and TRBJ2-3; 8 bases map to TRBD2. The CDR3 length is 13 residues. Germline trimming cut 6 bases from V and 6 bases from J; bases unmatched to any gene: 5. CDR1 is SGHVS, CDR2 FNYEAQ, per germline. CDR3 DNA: TGTGCCAGCAGGGGACGCGGGGGGGATACGCAGTATTTT. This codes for CASRGRGGDTQYF. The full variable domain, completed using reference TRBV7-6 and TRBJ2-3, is GAGVSQSPRYKVTKRGQDVALRCDPISGHVSLYWYRQALGQGPEFLTYFNYEAQQDKSGLPNDRFSAERPEGSISTLTIQRTEQRDSAMYRCASRGRGGDTQYFGPGTRLTVL.

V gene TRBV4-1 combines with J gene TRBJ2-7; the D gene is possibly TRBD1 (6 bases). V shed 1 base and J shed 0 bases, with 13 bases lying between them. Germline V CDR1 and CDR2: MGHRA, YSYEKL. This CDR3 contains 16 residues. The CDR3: CASSQGMGAVSYEQYF. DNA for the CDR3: TGCGCCAGCAGCCAAGGGATGGGGGCGGTCTCCTACGAGCAGTACTTC.

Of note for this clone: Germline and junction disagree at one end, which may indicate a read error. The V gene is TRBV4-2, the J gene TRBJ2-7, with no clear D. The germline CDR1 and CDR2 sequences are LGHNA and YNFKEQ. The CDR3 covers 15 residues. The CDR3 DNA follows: TGTGCCAGCAGCCCGCCGGAAGGGTTGGAATACGGGCAGTACTTC. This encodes CASSPPEGLEYGQYF.

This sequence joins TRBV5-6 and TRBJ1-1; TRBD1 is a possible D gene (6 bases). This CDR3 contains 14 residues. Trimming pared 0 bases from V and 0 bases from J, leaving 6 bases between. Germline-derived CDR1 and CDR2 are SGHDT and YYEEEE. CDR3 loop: CASSLGGLNTEAFF. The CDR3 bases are TGTGCCAGCAGCTTGGGGGGGCTGAACACTGAAGCTTTCTTT. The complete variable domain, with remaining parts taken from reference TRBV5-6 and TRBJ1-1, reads DAGVTQSPTHLIKTRGQQVTLRCSPKSGHDTVSWYQQALGQGPQFIFQYYEEEERQRGNFPDRFSGHQFPNYSSELNVNALLLGDSALYLCASSLGGLNTEAFFGQGTRLTVV.